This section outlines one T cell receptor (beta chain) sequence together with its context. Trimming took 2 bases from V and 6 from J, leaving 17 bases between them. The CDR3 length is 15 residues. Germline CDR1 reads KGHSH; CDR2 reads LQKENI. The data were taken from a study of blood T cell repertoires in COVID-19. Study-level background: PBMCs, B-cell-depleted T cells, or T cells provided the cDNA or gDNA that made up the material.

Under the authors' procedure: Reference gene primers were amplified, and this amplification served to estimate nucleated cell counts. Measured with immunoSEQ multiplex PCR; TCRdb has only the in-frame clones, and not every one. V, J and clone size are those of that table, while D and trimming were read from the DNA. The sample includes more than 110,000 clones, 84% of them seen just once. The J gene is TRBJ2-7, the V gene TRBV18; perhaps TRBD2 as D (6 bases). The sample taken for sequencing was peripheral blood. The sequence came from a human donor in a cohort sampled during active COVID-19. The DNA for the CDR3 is TGTGCCAGCTCACCAGGAGGGACGGCTTATGGCGAGCAGTACGTC. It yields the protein CASSPGGTAYGEQYV.